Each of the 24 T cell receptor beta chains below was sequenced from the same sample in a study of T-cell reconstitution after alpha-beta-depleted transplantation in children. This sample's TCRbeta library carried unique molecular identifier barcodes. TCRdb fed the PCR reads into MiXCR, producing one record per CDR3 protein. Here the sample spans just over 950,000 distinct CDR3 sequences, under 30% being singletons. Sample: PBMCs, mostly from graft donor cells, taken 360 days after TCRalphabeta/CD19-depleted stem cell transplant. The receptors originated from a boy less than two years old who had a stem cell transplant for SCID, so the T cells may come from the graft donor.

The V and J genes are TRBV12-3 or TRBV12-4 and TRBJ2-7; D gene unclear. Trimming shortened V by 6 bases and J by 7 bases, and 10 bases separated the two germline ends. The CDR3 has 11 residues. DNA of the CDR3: TGTGCCAGCAGCCTCGACTGGGAGCAGTACTTC. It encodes CASSLDWEQYF.

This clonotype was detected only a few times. The CDR3 is CASSLVDMENTGELFF. CDR3 sequence (DNA): TGTGCCAGCAGCTTAGTGGACATGGAGAACACCGGGGAGCTGTTTTTT. The chain uses TRBV7-9 and TRBJ2-2, with a weak D call TRBD1 (5 bases). Germline V CDR1 and CDR2: SEHNR, FQNEAQ (reference sequence). V was trimmed by 1 base and J by 1 base, leaving 10 bases between them. The CDR3 length is 16 residues.

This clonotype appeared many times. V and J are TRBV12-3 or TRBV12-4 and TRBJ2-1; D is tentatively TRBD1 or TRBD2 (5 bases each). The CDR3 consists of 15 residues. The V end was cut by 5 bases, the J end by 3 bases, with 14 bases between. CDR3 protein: CASSGDALIYNEQFF. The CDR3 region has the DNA TGTGCCAGCAGTGGGGACGCCCTTATCTACAATGAGCAGTTCTTC.

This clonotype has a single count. The CDR3 DNA sequence: TGCGCCAGCAGCAACGCAGACGGTACCTACGAGCAGTACTTC. Amino acids: CASSNADGTYEQYF. The V and J genes are TRBV5-1 and TRBJ2-7; no reliable D call. Per the germline V gene, CDR1 is SGHRS and CDR2 is YFSETQ. Deletions cut 4 bases from V and 2 bases from J, with 13 bases between. There are 14 residues in the CDR3.

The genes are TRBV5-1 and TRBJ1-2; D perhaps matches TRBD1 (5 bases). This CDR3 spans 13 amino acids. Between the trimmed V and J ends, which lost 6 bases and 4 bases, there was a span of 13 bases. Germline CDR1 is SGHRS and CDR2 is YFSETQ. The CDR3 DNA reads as TGCGCCAGCAAGACAGCCCAATCCTATGGCTACACCTTC. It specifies CASKTAQSYGYTF. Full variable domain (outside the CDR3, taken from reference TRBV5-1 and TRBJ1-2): KAGVTQTPRYLIKTRGQQVTLSCSPISGHRSVSWYQQTPGQGLQFLFEYFSETQRNKGNFPGRFSGRQFSNSRSEMNVSTLELGDSALYLCASKTAQSYGYTFGSGTRLTVV.

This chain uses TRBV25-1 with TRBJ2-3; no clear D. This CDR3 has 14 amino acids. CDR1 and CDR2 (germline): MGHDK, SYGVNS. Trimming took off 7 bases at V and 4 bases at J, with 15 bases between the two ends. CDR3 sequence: CASTTADVSDTQYF. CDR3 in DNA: TGTGCCAGCACCACAGCCGACGTCTCAGATACGCAGTATTTT.

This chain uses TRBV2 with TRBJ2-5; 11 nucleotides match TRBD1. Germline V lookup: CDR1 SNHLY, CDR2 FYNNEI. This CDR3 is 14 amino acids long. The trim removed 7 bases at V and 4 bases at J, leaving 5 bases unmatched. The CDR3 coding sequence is TGTGCCAGCACTGCCGGGACAGGGGGAGAGACCCAGTACTTC. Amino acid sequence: CASTAGTGGETQYF.

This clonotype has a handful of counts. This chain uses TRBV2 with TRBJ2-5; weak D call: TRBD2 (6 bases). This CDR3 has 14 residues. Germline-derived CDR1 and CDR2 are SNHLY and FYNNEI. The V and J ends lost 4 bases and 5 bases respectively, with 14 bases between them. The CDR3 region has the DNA TGTGCCAGCAGTGGGAGGGGCGTTGGGGAGACCCAGTACTTC. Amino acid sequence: CASSGRGVGETQYF.

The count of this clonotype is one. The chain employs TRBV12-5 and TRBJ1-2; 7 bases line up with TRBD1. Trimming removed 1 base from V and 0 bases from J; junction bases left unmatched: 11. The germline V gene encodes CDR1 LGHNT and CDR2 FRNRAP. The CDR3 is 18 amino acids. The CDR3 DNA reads TGTGCTAGTGGTTTGGGAAATGGACAGGCCAGAACTAACTATGGCTACACCTTC. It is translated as CASGLGNGQARTNYGYTF.

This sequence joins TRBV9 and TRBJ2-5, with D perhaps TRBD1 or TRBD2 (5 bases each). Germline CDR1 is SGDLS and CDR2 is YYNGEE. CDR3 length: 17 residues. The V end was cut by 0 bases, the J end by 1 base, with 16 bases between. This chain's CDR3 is CASSVAAEKRGQETQYF. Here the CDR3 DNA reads TGTGCCAGCAGCGTAGCCGCTGAGAAGAGGGGCCAAGAGACCCAGTACTTC.

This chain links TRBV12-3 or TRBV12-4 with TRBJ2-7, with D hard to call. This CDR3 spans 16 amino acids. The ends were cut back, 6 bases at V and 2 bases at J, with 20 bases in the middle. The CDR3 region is CASSFAVGRIPYEQYF. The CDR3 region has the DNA TGTGCCAGCAGCTTTGCGGTTGGGCGGATCCCCTACGAGCAGTACTTC.

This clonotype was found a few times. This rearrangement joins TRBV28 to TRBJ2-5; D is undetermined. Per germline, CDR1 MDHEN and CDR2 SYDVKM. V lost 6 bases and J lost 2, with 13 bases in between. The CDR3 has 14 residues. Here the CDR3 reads CASSPTPPQETQYF. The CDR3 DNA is TGTGCCAGCAGCCCAACTCCCCCTCAAGAGACCCAGTACTTC.

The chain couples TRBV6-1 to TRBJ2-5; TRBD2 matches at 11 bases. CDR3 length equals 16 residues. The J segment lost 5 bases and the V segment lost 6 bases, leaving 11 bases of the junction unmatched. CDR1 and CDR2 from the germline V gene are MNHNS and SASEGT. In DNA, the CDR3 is TGTGCCAGCAGCCGCAATAGCGGGGGGGCCCTGGAGACCCAGTACTTC. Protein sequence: CASSRNSGGALETQYF.

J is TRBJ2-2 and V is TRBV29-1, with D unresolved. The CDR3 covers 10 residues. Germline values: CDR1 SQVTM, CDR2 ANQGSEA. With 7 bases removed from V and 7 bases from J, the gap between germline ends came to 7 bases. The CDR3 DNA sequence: TGCAGCGGGTGGTACGGGGAGCTGTTTTTT. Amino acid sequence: CSGWYGELFF.

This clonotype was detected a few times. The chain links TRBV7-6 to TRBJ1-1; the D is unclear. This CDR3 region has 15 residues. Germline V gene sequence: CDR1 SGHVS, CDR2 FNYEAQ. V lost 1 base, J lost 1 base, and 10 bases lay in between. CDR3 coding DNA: TGTGCCAGCAGCTTAGTGGCAGCCCAGAACACTGAAGCTTTCTTT. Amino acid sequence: CASSLVAAQNTEAFF.

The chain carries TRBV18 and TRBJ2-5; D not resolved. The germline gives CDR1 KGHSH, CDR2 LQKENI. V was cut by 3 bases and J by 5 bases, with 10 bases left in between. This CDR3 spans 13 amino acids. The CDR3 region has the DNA TGTGCCAGCTCACCCCTGTTGCTTGAGACCCAGTACTTC. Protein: CASSPLLLETQYF.

For the CDR3, the DNA is TGTGCCAGCAGCCGCCCACTAGCGGGGCACTACGAGCAGTACTTC. This translates into CASSRPLAGHYEQYF. This sequence joins TRBV7-2 and TRBJ2-7; 10 positions match TRBD2. The CDR3 is 15 residues long. Trimming took 5 bases from V and 3 from J; bases not matched to a gene: 7. CDR1 and CDR2 from the germline V gene are SGHTA and FQGNSA.

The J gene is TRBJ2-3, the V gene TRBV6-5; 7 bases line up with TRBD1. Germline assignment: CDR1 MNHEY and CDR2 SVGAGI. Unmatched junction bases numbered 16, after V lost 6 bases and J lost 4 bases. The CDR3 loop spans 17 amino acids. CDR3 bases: TGTGCCAGCAGCCTCTCGAGGGTTAGGGGGCGCCCAGATACGCAGTATTTT. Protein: CASSLSRVRGRPDTQYF.

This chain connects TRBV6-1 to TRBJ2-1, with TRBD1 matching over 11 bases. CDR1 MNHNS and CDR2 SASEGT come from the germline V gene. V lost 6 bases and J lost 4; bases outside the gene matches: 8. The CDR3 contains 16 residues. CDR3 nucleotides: TGTGCCAGCAGCACCCATGGGACAGGGGGTTACAATGAGCAGTTCTTC. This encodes CASSTHGTGGYNEQFF.

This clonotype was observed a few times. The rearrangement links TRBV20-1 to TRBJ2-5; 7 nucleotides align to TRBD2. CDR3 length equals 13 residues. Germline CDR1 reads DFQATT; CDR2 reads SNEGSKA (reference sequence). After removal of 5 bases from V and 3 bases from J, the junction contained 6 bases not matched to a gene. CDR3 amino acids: CSAPPLAEETQYF. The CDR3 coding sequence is TGCAGTGCTCCCCCCCTAGCGGAAGAGACCCAGTACTTC.

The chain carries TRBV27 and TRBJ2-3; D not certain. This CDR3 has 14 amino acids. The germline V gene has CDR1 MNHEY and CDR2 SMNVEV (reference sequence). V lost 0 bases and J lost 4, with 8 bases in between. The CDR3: CASSLSTGSDTQYF. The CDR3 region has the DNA TGTGCCAGCAGTTTATCGACGGGTTCAGATACGCAGTATTTT.

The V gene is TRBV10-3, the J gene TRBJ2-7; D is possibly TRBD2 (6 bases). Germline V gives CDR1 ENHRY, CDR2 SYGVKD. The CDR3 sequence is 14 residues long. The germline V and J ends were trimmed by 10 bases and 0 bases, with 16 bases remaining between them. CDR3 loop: CATRSDGSSYEQYF. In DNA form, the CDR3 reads TGTGCCACCCGATCGGACGGGAGCTCCTACGAGCAGTACTTC.

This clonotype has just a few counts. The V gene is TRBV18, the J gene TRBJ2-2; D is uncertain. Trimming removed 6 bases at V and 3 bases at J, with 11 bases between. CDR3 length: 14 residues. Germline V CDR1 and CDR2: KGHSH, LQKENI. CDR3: CASSPIGDTGELFF. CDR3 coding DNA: TGTGCCAGCTCCCCGATTGGGGACACCGGGGAGCTGTTTTTT.

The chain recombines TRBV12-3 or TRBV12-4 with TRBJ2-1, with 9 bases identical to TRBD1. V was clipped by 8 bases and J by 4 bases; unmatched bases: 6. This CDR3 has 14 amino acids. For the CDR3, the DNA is TGTGCCAGCGTTTGGGGACAGGGTTACAATGAGCAGTTCTTC. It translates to CASVWGQGYNEQFF.